This T cell receptor (beta chain) was found in a study of metastatic and nonmetastatic thyroid tumors (dated by TCRdb to 2018 to 2020). Describing the broader study: For patients with malignant and with benign thyroid disease, the researchers compared repertoires between peripheral blood samples and tumor or nodule tissue samples. Results the study describes overall, beyond this receptor: In both blood and tumor samples, TCR beta diversity was reported to be significantly higher in malignant tumors than in benign nodules.

No treatment had been received by any patient before thyroid surgery. Using T-cell receptor beta sequencing, the study looked back at clinical samples from patients collected from about 2011 to 2019. Library creation used PCR. The reads were generated on an Illumina HiSeq 4000. High-throughput sequencing was used to profile the TCR beta-chain CDR3 region of each patient. As for the authors' bioinformatics: CDR3 differences across clinicopathological groups were used to build a classifier for discriminating distant-metastatic papillary thyroid cancer patients. The Shannon index was used to assess repertoire diversity, and the Morisita-Horn index was used to assess tumor-blood repertoire similarity. In TCRdb, the public reads were trimmed at Q25 with fastp and aligned with MiXCR, with productive beta chains retained. The V and J calls were not made by the authors but by TCRdb's processing. Here the sample has some 31,000 clones; roughly a fifth occur a single time. 20% to 25% of the sample is held by the ten biggest clonotypes.

This clone is medium-sized (0.01 to 0.1%). Its antigen remains unidentified. Base qualities are not provided; no much larger clone lies one nucleotide away. Specimen: blood. This TCR derives from a female donor with papillary thyroid cancer or a benign thyroid nodule (not recorded which). Some clones in this sample may be carry-over from other donors' samples.

The encoded CDR3 is CASSYSRASGNTIYF. The DNA is TGTGCCAGCAGTTACTCGAGGGCCTCTGGAAACACCATATATTTT. Recombination connected TRBV6-5 to TRBJ1-3; the D gene is not confidently resolved. The CDR3 holds 15 amino acids from the cysteine to the phenylalanine. Only the CDR3 DNA is retained, 45 bases long and in frame from the first base. V drops 0 bases and J drops 0 bases, leaving 6 bases in between. The germline V gene gives CDR1 as MNHEY and CDR2 as SVGAGI.